This T cell receptor (beta chain) was documented in a study of T cells after yellow fever vaccination. Study outcomes and limitations: The secondary response peaked faster, at day 5 versus 15, but was weaker. Contamination of FACS-sorted repertoires by abundant clonotypes from the bulk population could occur.

TCRdb processed the 5' RACE reads anew with MiXCR; each CDR3 protein has one entry. The table shows over 250,000 distinct CDR3 sequences, with over 4% occurring only once. J lost 4 bases, V lost 4 bases, and 9 bases had no gene match. Germline assignment: CDR1 LGHNA and CDR2 YSLEER. CDR3 length equals 16 residues. This clonotype was seen ten or more times. Its antigen remains unidentified. The sample here was PBMCs, taken 5 days after the yellow fever booster vaccination. The receptor's source is a man aged 18 to 35 who received the YFV17D yellow fever vaccine. The V and J genes are TRBV4-3 and TRBJ1-2; TRBD1 matches at 10 bases. CDR3 residues: CASSPRQGARVYGYTF. Written as DNA, the CDR3 is TGCGCCAGCAGCCCACGACAGGGGGCAAGGGTCTATGGCTACACCTTC.